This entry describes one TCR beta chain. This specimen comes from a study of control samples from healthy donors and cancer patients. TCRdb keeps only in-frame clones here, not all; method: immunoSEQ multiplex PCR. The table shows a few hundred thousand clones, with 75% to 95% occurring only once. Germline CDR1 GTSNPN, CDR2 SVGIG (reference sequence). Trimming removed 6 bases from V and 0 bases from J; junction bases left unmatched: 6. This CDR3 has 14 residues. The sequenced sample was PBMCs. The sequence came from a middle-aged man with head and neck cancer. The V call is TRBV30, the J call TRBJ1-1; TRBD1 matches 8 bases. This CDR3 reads CACDPGQVNTEAFF. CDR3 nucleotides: TGTGCCTGCGACCCGGGACAGGTGAACACTGAAGCTTTCTTT.